The rows below give T cell receptor beta chains drawn from one sample of a study of shared clonotypes between healthy human individuals. TCRdb's table, derived via immunoSEQ multiplex PCR, lists solely in-frame clones and lacks some. This table holds around 2.5 million clones, 93% found once. Sequencing was carried out using naive CD4+ T cells from PBMCs. The receptors originated from a man between 18 and 35 years old in good health. Some clones in this sample may be carry-over from other donors' samples. Each CDR3 is given with its conserved first and last residue. D genes are given only for firm matches. The size of a clone is reported for some rows only, either as once, few or many, or as a class for expanded clones.

j_call clone_size d_call cdr3_length v_call cdr3_aa cdr3_nt
TRBJ1-5 - - 14 TRBV9 CASSGNLQGQPQHF TGTGCCAGCAGCGGGAACTTACAGGGTCAGCCCCAGCATTTT
TRBJ2-1 - TRBD1 15 TRBV6-1 CASGRGTALDNEQFF TGTGCCAGCGGGAGAGGGACAGCGCTGGACAATGAGCAGTTCTTC
TRBJ2-7 - - 16 TRBV10-3 CAISESGREQPYEQYF TGTGCCATCAGTGAGTCGGGTCGGGAACAGCCCTACGAGCAGTACTTC
TRBJ2-7 - - 13 TRBV7-9 CASSLRVPGEQYF TGTGCCAGCAGCTTACGGGTTCCGGGGGAGCAGTACTTC
TRBJ2-3 - - 14 TRBV7-2 CASSLGGGPDTQYF TGTGCCAGCAGCTTAGGGGGAGGCCCAGATACGCAGTATTTT
TRBJ2-2 once - 14 TRBV12-5 CASGISGDTGELFF TGTGCTAGTGGAATCAGCGGAGACACCGGGGAGCTGTTTTTT
TRBJ1-1 - - 13 TRBV18 CASSPNRETEAFF TGTGCCAGCTCTCCCAACCGGGAAACTGAAGCTTTCTTT
TRBJ2-7 - TRBD2 14 TRBV5-1 CASSVTSVRYEQYF TGCGCCAGCAGTGTGACTAGCGTACGGTACGAGCAGTACTTC
TRBJ1-5 - - 12 TRBV28 CASSLSDYLQHF TGTGCCAGCAGTTTATCTGATTACCTCCAGCATTTT
TRBJ2-7 - TRBD1 13 TRBV6-5 CASSSRTGYEQYF TGTGCCAGCAGTAGCAGGACAGGCTACGAGCAGTACTTC
TRBJ2-1 - TRBD2 15 TRBV28 CASTFSGSSYNEQFF TGTGCCAGCACCTTTAGCGGGTCCTCCTACAATGAGCAGTTCTTC
TRBJ2-4 - - 12 TRBV30 CAWSRDPDFQYF TGTGCCTGGAGCCGGGACCCAGACTTTCAGTACTTC
TRBJ2-2 - - 16 TRBV7-3 CASSRSRGGLAGELFF TGTGCCAGCAGCAGGTCCCGAGGGGGGCTGGCCGGGGAGCTGTTTTTT
TRBJ2-3 - TRBD2 13 TRBV10-3 CATTRLAGDTQYF TGTGCCACAACCCGACTAGCGGGAGATACGCAGTATTTT
TRBJ2-6 once TRBD1 16 TRBV28 CASSSGTVAGANVLTF TGTGCCAGCAGTTCCGGGACAGTAGCTGGGGCCAACGTCCTGACTTTC
TRBJ2-1 - - 15 TRBV19 CASSKGGAQNNEQFF TGTGCCAGTAGTAAGGGCGGGGCCCAAAACAATGAGCAGTTCTTC
TRBJ2-5 - TRBD2 15 TRBV14 CASSQVSGRRETQYF TGTGCCAGCAGCCAAGTTAGCGGGAGAAGAGAGACCCAGTACTTC
TRBJ2-4 - - 17 TRBV7-3 CASSLTGGGPSGNIQYF TGTGCCAGCAGCTTAACGGGTGGCGGGCCCTCGGGAAACATTCAGTACTTC
TRBJ1-4 - - 15 TRBV27 CASSRARDEREKLFF TGTGCCAGCAGCCGCGCCCGGGACGAACGTGAAAAACTGTTTTTT
TRBJ2-7 - TRBD2 17 TRBV27 CASSLLGLADRTYEQYF TGTGCCAGCAGTTTACTTGGGCTAGCGGACCGAACCTACGAGCAGTACTTC
TRBJ2-1 - - 15 TRBV21-1 CASSSRGGDYNEQFF TGTGCCAGCAGCTCCCGGGGGGGCGACTACAATGAGCAGTTCTTC
TRBJ1-1 - - 14 TRBV7-6 CASSLAVGDTEAFF TGTGCCAGCAGCTTAGCGGTCGGGGACACTGAAGCTTTCTTT
TRBJ2-7 once - 13 TRBV6-5 CASRRDSSYEQYF TGTGCCAGCAGGCGGGACAGCTCCTACGAGCAGTACTTC
TRBJ2-7 - - 14 TRBV6-5 CASSQGPSPYEQYF TGTGCCAGCAGTCAGGGGCCCAGCCCCTACGAGCAGTACTTC
TRBJ1-4 - - 12 TRBV7-9 CASSKHGEKLFF TGTGCCAGCAGTAAGCATGGTGAAAAACTGTTTTTT
TRBJ2-1 - - 14 TRBV9 CASSVEGLRDEQFF TGTGCCAGCAGCGTGGAGGGCCTCAGGGATGAGCAGTTCTTC
TRBJ2-7 - - 14 TRBV10-2 CASSGQRGSYEQYF TGCGCCAGCAGTGGACAGAGGGGTTCCTACGAGCAGTACTTC
TRBJ2-2 - TRBD2 16 TRBV7-7 CASSTRLAGQAGELFF TGTGCCAGCAGCACACGACTAGCGGGACAGGCCGGGGAGCTGTTTTTT
TRBJ2-2 - - 18 TRBV11-2 CASSLRTGSHTDTGELFF TGTGCCAGCAGCTTACGGACGGGGTCCCACACTGACACCGGGGAGCTGTTTTTT
TRBJ2-1 - TRBD2 19 TRBV7-9 CASSLRLAVGGGIYNEQFF TGTGCCAGCAGCTTGAGACTAGCGGTTGGGGGTGGTATCTACAATGAGCAGTTCTTC
TRBJ2-5 - - 14 TRBV5-1 CASSLSRFGETQYF TGCGCCAGCAGCTTAAGTAGGTTCGGGGAGACCCAGTACTTC
TRBJ1-2 - - 13 TRBV18 CASSSDSLYGYTF TGTGCCAGCTCATCCGACAGCCTCTATGGCTACACCTTC
TRBJ1-1 - - 14 TRBV28 CASTGVGGVDEAFF TGTGCCAGCACCGGGGTGGGAGGGGTTGATGAAGCTTTCTTT
TRBJ1-5 - - 11 TRBV6-1 CASRSNQPQHF TGTGCCAGCAGGTCTAATCAGCCCCAGCATTTT
TRBJ2-5 - - 13 TRBV2 CASSEYRKETQYF TGTGCCAGCAGTGAATACAGAAAAGAGACCCAGTACTTC
TRBJ1-5 - - 15 TRBV5-1 CASSLGSVSNQPQHF TGCGCCAGCAGCTTGGGGTCCGTTAGCAATCAGCCCCAGCATTTT
TRBJ2-1 - - 14 TRBV5-8 CASGTTDKYNEQFF TGTGCCAGCGGGACGACAGACAAGTACAATGAGCAGTTCTTC
TRBJ2-7 - TRBD2 16 TRBV9 CASSSGTSGGMYEQYF TGTGCCAGCAGCTCCGGGACTAGCGGGGGGATGTACGAGCAGTACTTC
TRBJ2-7 - - 14 TRBV27 CASSPSTGLYEQYF TGTGCCAGCAGTCCCTCGACTGGACTCTACGAGCAGTACTTC
TRBJ2-3 - TRBD2 20 TRBV4-1 CASSRRGLAAQARLPDTQYF TGCGCCAGCAGCCGCCGAGGACTAGCGGCCCAGGCGCGGCTTCCAGATACGCAGTATTTT
TRBJ1-1 - TRBD1 13 TRBV15 CATSTRQGSEAFF TGTGCCACCAGTACCCGACAGGGATCCGAAGCTTTCTTT
TRBJ2-1 - - 13 TRBV9 CASSRDGYNEQFF TGTGCCAGCTCCAGGGACGGCTACAATGAGCAGTTCTTC
TRBJ2-3 once TRBD1 15 TRBV5-4 CASSSGGADRDTQYF TGTGCCAGCAGCTCAGGGGGCGCGGATAGAGATACGCAGTATTTT
TRBJ2-1 - - 15 TRBV5-1 CASSLASPSYNEQFF TGCGCCAGCAGCTTGGCCTCTCCTAGCTACAATGAGCAGTTCTTC
TRBJ2-1 - - 14 TRBV5-6 CASSLAKSGSKQFF TGTGCCAGCAGCTTGGCAAAATCGGGGAGCAAGCAGTTCTTC
TRBJ2-3 - - 16 TRBV6-1 CASSEVEGISTDTQYF TGTGCCAGCAGTGAAGTCGAGGGGATAAGCACAGATACGCAGTATTTT
TRBJ2-7 - - 14 TRBV28 CASTTRPGIYEQYF TGTGCCAGCACCACCCGACCAGGCATTTACGAGCAGTACTTC
TRBJ2-1 - TRBD2 16 TRBV18 CASSPRLAGDYNEQFF TGTGCCAGCTCACCCCGTCTAGCGGGGGATTACAATGAGCAGTTCTTC
TRBJ2-1 - TRBD2 16 TRBV6-5 CASSYATSGRNNEQFF TGTGCCAGCAGTTATGCGACTAGCGGGAGGAACAATGAGCAGTTCTTC
TRBJ1-1 few - 14 TRBV10-3 CAISETGRNTEAFF TGTGCCATCAGTGAAACAGGGCGGAACACTGAAGCTTTCTTT
TRBJ1-5 few - 11 TRBV20-1 CSARNAGYMHF TGCAGTGCCCGAAATGCGGGCTACATGCATTTT
TRBJ2-5 once TRBD2 14 TRBV2 CASSDGLAGVTQYF TGTGCCAGCAGTGATGGGCTAGCGGGAGTCACCCAGTACTTC
TRBJ2-5 - TRBD1 15 TRBV5-1 CASSLPDRARETQYF TGCGCCAGCAGCTTGCCTGACAGGGCCCGGGAGACCCAGTACTTC
TRBJ2-5 - TRBD1 16 TRBV4-1 CASSHPTGGNQETQYF TGCGCCAGCAGCCACCCGACAGGGGGCAATCAAGAGACCCAGTACTTC
TRBJ2-1 - TRBD1 16 TRBV5-4 CASSEKTGFNGNEQFF TGTGCCAGCAGCGAAAAGACAGGGTTTAATGGCAATGAGCAGTTCTTC
TRBJ1-5 - - 14 TRBV10-3 CAISEGPPGGPQHF TGTGCCATCAGTGAGGGACCCCCGGGCGGGCCCCAGCATTTT